These 5 T cell receptor beta chains share one sample of origin, sequenced in a study of T cells after posttransplantation cyclophosphamide. Some clones are missing from TCRdb's copy, which holds only in-frame ones; the method was immunoSEQ multiplex PCR. This table holds 20,000 to 30,000 clones, around 88% found once. Sequences were obtained from PBMCs. All receptors derive from a woman aged 60 to 75 with a blood cancer, CMV-positive, and with a related stem cell donor.

This chain joins TRBV19 and TRBJ2-3; 8 bases align to TRBD1. Germline assignment: CDR1 LNHDA and CDR2 SQIVND (reference sequence). The CDR3 extends over 14 amino acids. With V trimmed by 3 bases and J by 4 bases, 3 bases remained unmatched. The CDR3 nucleotides are TGTGCCAGTAGTATGGCAGGGGGCCCAGATACGCAGTATTTT. Its translation is CASSMAGGPDTQYF.

The rearrangement links TRBV11-2 to TRBJ2-2, with TRBD1 as a possible D gene (6 bases). CDR3 length: 14 amino acids. V shed 7 bases and J shed 1 base, with 10 bases lying between them. The germline V gene has CDR1 SGHAT and CDR2 FQNNGV. CDR3 sequence (DNA): TGTGCCAGCAAGGGACAATTGAACACCGGGGAGCTGTTTTTT. The encoded protein is CASKGQLNTGELFF.

In its sample, this clone was seen a few times. The rearrangement joins TRBV5-8 to TRBJ1-4; tentatively, D is TRBD1 (5 bases). V was cut by 4 bases and J by 6 bases, with 16 bases left in between. The germline V gene has CDR1 SGHTS and CDR2 YDEGEE. This CDR3 has 15 residues. CDR3 DNA sequence: TGTGCCAGCAGCCCTTGGGCACAGGAAGATGAAAAACTGTTTTTT. This gives the protein CASSPWAQEDEKLFF.

The chain combines TRBV19 with TRBJ1-2; D call uncertain. This CDR3 has 12 amino acids. The germline CDR1 and CDR2 sequences are LNHDA and SQIVND (reference sequence). The germline V and J ends were trimmed by 10 bases and 1 base, with 10 bases remaining between them. DNA of the CDR3: TGTGCCACCCGGAGCTATAACTATGGCTACACCTTC. It specifies CATRSYNYGYTF.

This chain joins TRBV10-3 and TRBJ2-7, with D perhaps TRBD2 (6 bases). The V and J ends lost 0 bases and 3 bases respectively, with 12 bases between them. CDR3 length: 15 amino acids. The germline V gene encodes CDR1 ENHRY and CDR2 SYGVKD. The CDR3 is CAISESSRGGYEQYF. CDR3 nucleotide sequence: TGTGCCATCAGTGAGTCAAGTAGGGGAGGCTACGAGCAGTACTTC.